These 10 T cell receptor beta chains originate from one sample sequenced in a study of blood T cell repertoires in COVID-19. The assay was immunoSEQ multiplex PCR, and TCRdb's table has in-frame clones only and misses some. The sample has more than 90,000 clones, around three quarters seen once. Sequencing was performed on peripheral blood. These receptors were collected from a woman aged 55-70 years in a cohort sampled during active or convalescent COVID-19.

The rearrangement links TRBV4-1 to TRBJ1-1; TRBD1 is a possible D gene (5 bases). The V end lost 1 base, the J end lost 3 bases, and 12 bases lay between the germline ends. The germline V gene encodes CDR1 MGHRA and CDR2 YSYEKL. This CDR3 is 15 amino acids long. Here the CDR3 reads CASSQGPGRDTEAFF. CDR3 bases: TGCGCCAGCAGCCAAGGTCCAGGGAGGGACACTGAAGCTTTCTTT.

The chain joins TRBV11-2 to TRBJ2-7; 10 nucleotides match TRBD1. CDR1 and CDR2 from the germline V gene are SGHAT and FQNNGV. V lost 6 bases, J lost 7 bases, and 9 bases stayed unmatched. The CDR3 runs 14 residues. Here the CDR3 DNA reads TGTGCCAGCAGTCCGACAGGGGGCTCCGGAGAGCAGTACTTC. Protein product: CASSPTGGSGEQYF.

This clone has a single count. The chain recombines TRBV15 with TRBJ1-4, with a possible D match to TRBD1 (6 bases). Germline lookup yields CDR1 LNHNV and CDR2 YYDKDF (reference sequence). The CDR3 spans 15 residues. Trimming removed 3 bases from V and 0 bases from J, with 8 bases in between. CDR3 region: CATSRQGPTNEKLFF. CDR3 DNA: TGTGCCACCAGCAGGCAGGGGCCAACTAATGAAAAACTGTTTTTT.

The chain has TRBV25-1 and TRBJ1-2; no firm D call. Trimming took 0 bases from V and 4 from J, leaving 9 bases between them. Germline values: CDR1 MGHDK, CDR2 SYGVNS. The CDR3 length is 14 residues. CDR3 residues: CASSEYEQFYGYTF. The DNA of the CDR3 is TGTGCCAGCAGTGAATATGAACAGTTCTATGGCTACACCTTC.

The chain links TRBV2 to TRBJ2-2; perhaps TRBD2 as D (6 bases). The CDR3 has 15 residues. Trimming cost V 2 bases and J 3 bases, with 10 bases left between them. Germline V gives CDR1 SNHLY, CDR2 FYNNEI. The CDR3 reads CASSERRGDTGELFF. The CDR3 DNA sequence: TGTGCCAGCAGTGAACGGAGGGGCGACACCGGGGAGCTGTTTTTT.

This chain links TRBV3-1 (or the pseudogene TRBV3-2) with TRBJ2-1, with D possibly TRBD1 on 6 matching bases. The CDR3 is made up of 16 amino acids. Germline CDR1 and CDR2: LGHDT and YNNKEL (reference sequence). V gave up 4 bases and J gave up 5 bases, with 18 bases separating them. CDR3 protein: CASSRQVPSGHNEQFF. Written as DNA, the CDR3 is TGTGCCAGCAGCCGACAGGTGCCAAGTGGACACAATGAGCAGTTCTTC.

This clone appeared a few times. DNA for the CDR3: TGTGCCAGCCAGGACGGACTATATGGCTACACCTTC. Amino acid sequence: CASQDGLYGYTF. The genes are TRBV6-5 and TRBJ1-2; the D is unclear. Trimming removed 8 bases at V and 5 bases at J, with 12 bases between. CDR3 length equals 12 residues. CDR1 is MNHEY, CDR2 SVGAGI, per germline.

The V call is TRBV11-2, the J call TRBJ2-7; perhaps TRBD2 as D (6 bases). V lost 5 bases and J 5 bases, leaving 19 bases between the germline ends. The germline gives CDR1 SGHAT, CDR2 FQNNGV. This CDR3 region has 15 residues. This chain's CDR3 is CASSPLGLGGNEQYF. Written as DNA, the CDR3 is TGTGCCAGCAGCCCGCTAGGGTTAGGAGGGAACGAGCAGTACTTC.

The V gene is TRBV5-6, the J gene TRBJ1-2; TRBD1 aligns across 7 bases. Trimming took 4 bases from V and 3 from J; bases not matched to a gene: 6. This CDR3 is 14 amino acids long. Germline CDR1 SGHDT, CDR2 YYEEEE. The CDR3 loop reads CASSKWDRDYGYTF. The DNA of the CDR3 is TGTGCCAGCAGCAAGTGGGACAGAGACTATGGCTACACCTTC.

This clone came up a few times. V and J are TRBV6-2 or TRBV6-3 and TRBJ1-1, with D possibly being TRBD1 (5 bases). In germline, CDR1 is MNHEY, CDR2 SVGEGT. Trimming shortened V by 2 bases and J by 5 bases, and 15 bases separated the two germline ends. CDR3 size: 15 residues. The DNA of the CDR3 is TGTGCCAGCAGTTACGTCAGGGTTTTGGGGACTGAAGCTTTCTTT. This sequence encodes CASSYVRVLGTEAFF.